This TCR beta chain comes out of a study of regulatory T cells in long-lasting Graves disease. Construction of TCR beta libraries relied on iRepertoire HTBI primers and on Arm-PCR targeting CDR3 regions. TCRdb processed the multiplex PCR reads anew with MiXCR; each CDR3 protein has one entry. This sample has approximately 440,000 distinct CDR3 sequences, with roughly a quarter found just once. Time point meaning: persistent/refractory GD, antithyroid drugs over 5 years with positive TRAb. PBMCs provided the RNA from which the TCR library was made. American Thyroid Association guidelines defined Graves' disease diagnosis. The collection involved drawing around 10 milliliters of peripheral blood into EDTA tubes. The study, taken as a whole, reports: Whereas new patients shared 966 public clonotypes, persistent patients shared more, at 2,500 to 3,500. Thyroid tissue went unstudied; only peripheral blood was examined.

This clonotype was observed a handful of times. The target antigen is unknown. Germline CDR1 is MNHEY and CDR2 is SVGEGT. Trimming removed 1 base from V and 5 bases from J, with 8 bases in between. This CDR3 contains 13 residues. The sequence came from a female donor with Graves disease. The chain recombines TRBV6-2 or TRBV6-3 with TRBJ2-5; D unclear. Sequencing used peripheral blood mononuclear cells (PBMCs), obtained when the disease was refractory, from a patient treated with antithyroid drugs. CDR3 amino acids: CASSYYRWETQYF. Written as DNA, the CDR3 is TGTGCCAGCAGTTACTATCGCTGGGAGACCCAGTACTTC.